The 31 T cell receptor beta chains reported below all come from one sample, sequenced in a study of blood T cell repertoires in COVID-19 (dated by TCRdb to 2019 to 2021). Libraries were built with the immunoSEQ multiplex PCR assay. TCRdb obtained this table from immuneACCESS and retained in-frame rearrangements with V and J assigned. These tables miss some clones; where compared with another copy, unresolved V genes account for less than half of the shortfall, and the remainder is unexplained. Across this sample there are approximately 100,000 clones, with around 90% seen only once. The ten most abundant clones make up roughly 17% of the sample. The specimen sequenced was peripheral blood. The receptors shown here come from a middle-aged man with acute or convalescent COVID-19.

This CDR3 reads CASSFTGNTIYF. The CDR3 DNA reads TGTGCCAGCAGCTTTACTGGAAACACCATATATTTT. V gene TRBV5-6 combines with J gene TRBJ1-3, with no clear D. V shed 2 bases and J shed 2 bases, with 2 bases lying between them. CDR1 SGHDT and CDR2 YYEEEE come from the germline V gene. The CDR3 is made up of 12 amino acids.

The chain recombines TRBV10-3 with TRBJ1-3; D not resolved. V lost 4 bases and J 8 bases, leaving 9 bases between the germline ends. The V gene's germline CDR1 is ENHRY and CDR2 SYGVKD. CDR3 length: 12 residues. CDR3 in DNA: TGTGCCATCAGTGTGGAGCGGGACACCATATATTTT. As protein: CAISVERDTIYF.

This chain joins TRBV27 and TRBJ2-3, with D uncertain. Germline CDR1 and CDR2: MNHEY and SMNVEV (reference sequence). The V and J ends lost 2 bases and 0 bases respectively, with 6 bases between them. CDR3 length equals 14 residues. The CDR3 loop reads CASSLVASTDTQYF. CDR3 sequence (DNA): TGTGCCAGCAGTTTAGTAGCTAGCACAGATACGCAGTATTTT.

The chain uses TRBV3-1 (or the pseudogene TRBV3-2) and TRBJ2-7; no clear D gene. Per the germline V gene, CDR1 is LGHDT and CDR2 is YNNKEL (reference sequence). The CDR3 contains 12 residues. V gave up 1 base and J gave up 4 bases, with 5 bases separating them. In DNA, the CDR3 is TGTGCCAGCAGCCAAGTAGAATACGAGCAGTACTTC. Amino acids: CASSQVEYEQYF.

The rearrangement uses TRBV3-1 (or the pseudogene TRBV3-2) and TRBJ2-3; maybe TRBD1 (6 bases). Looked up from germline, CDR1 is LGHDT and CDR2 is YNNKEL (reference sequence). V was cut by 8 bases and J by 4 bases, with 19 bases left in between. CDR3 length equals 15 residues. The CDR3 DNA reads as TGTGCCAGCGGAGAACAGGGCGTTCCGGCAGATACGCAGTATTTT. Translation gives CASGEQGVPADTQYF.

The chain links TRBV7-8 to TRBJ1-6; no firm D call. The germline V gene has CDR1 SGHVS and CDR2 FQNEAQ. V lost 2 bases and J lost 4, with 15 bases in between. This CDR3 is 17 amino acids long. CDR3 in amino acids: CASSLRAAGGYNSPLHF. In DNA form, the CDR3 reads TGTGCCAGCAGCTTACGTGCCGCCGGCGGATATAATTCACCCCTCCACTTT.

The V gene is TRBV4-1, the J gene TRBJ1-5; D may be TRBD1 (6 bases). Germline V gives CDR1 MGHRA, CDR2 YSYEKL. V lost 1 base to trimming and J lost 7 bases, with 8 bases between them. This CDR3 spans 13 amino acids. The CDR3 nucleotides read TGCGCCAGCAGCCAAGGTGGGGGCCAGCCCCAGCATTTT. Amino acid sequence: CASSQGGGQPQHF.

The chain has TRBV9 and TRBJ2-3; 7 nucleotides line up with TRBD2. Germline loops: CDR1 SGDLS, CDR2 YYNGEE. The CDR3 contains 14 residues. With V trimmed by 3 bases and J by 2 bases, 3 bases remained unmatched. The CDR3 loop reads CASSASGHTDTQYF. The CDR3 coding sequence is TGTGCCAGCAGCGCTAGCGGACACACAGATACGCAGTATTTT.

This clone appeared a single time. The CDR3 bases are TGTGCCAGCACCCTCGACAACCACTACGAGCAGTACTTC. Its protein is CASTLDNHYEQYF. The J gene is TRBJ2-7, the V gene TRBV28; D call uncertain. V gave up 7 bases and J gave up 3 bases, with 13 bases separating them. The CDR3 length is 13 residues. The germline CDR1 and CDR2 sequences are MDHEN and SYDVKM.

The chain uses TRBV27 and TRBJ1-6; D perhaps matches TRBD1 (6 bases). Germline CDR1 is MNHEY and CDR2 is SMNVEV (reference sequence). V was cut by 4 bases and J by 6 bases, with 13 bases left in between. The CDR3 is made up of 15 amino acids. The CDR3 protein is CASSSLRGTNSPLHF. CDR3 DNA: TGTGCCAGCAGTTCCTTGAGGGGGACTAATTCACCCCTCCACTTT.

The rearrangement uses TRBV5-6 and TRBJ1-1; TRBD1 aligns across 7 bases. The junction had 7 bases not matched to a gene; V was cut back by 1 base and J by 1 base. Germline CDR1 reads SGHDT; CDR2 reads YYEEEE. CDR3 size: 16 residues. The CDR3 region is CASSLRGGGGNTEAFF. CDR3 nucleotide sequence: TGTGCCAGCAGCTTGCGAGGGGGCGGTGGGAACACTGAAGCTTTCTTT.

The rearrangement links TRBV6-2 or TRBV6-3 to TRBJ1-5; D remains ambiguous. V lost 6 bases and J lost 7, with 16 bases in between. The CDR3 has 14 residues. The germline V gene encodes CDR1 MNHEY and CDR2 SVGEGT. CDR3 region: CASSPAAGGQPQHF. The CDR3 DNA reads TGTGCCAGCAGCCCCGCCGCGGGTGGCCAGCCCCAGCATTTT.

This chain links TRBV11-2 with TRBJ1-1; no reliable D call. From germline, CDR1 is SGHAT and CDR2 FQNNGV. V shed 1 base and J shed 2 bases, with 11 bases lying between them. The CDR3 contains 15 residues. The CDR3 nucleotides are TGTGCCAGCAGCTTAGTGGGCCAGGTTAACACTGAAGCTTTCTTT. Amino acid sequence: CASSLVGQVNTEAFF.

The J gene is TRBJ1-6, the V gene TRBV7-8; 9 bases are a match to TRBD1. The trim removed 5 bases at V and 9 bases at J, leaving 11 bases unmatched. This CDR3 is 16 amino acids long. Germline loops: CDR1 SGHVS, CDR2 FQNEAQ. The CDR3 bases are TGTGCCAGCAGCGCAGTCGTGGGACAGGGACTTTCACCCCTCCACTTT. This sequence encodes CASSAVVGQGLSPLHF.

This chain joins TRBV9 and TRBJ1-1; TRBD1 matches at 7 bases. This CDR3 has 15 amino acids. V gave up 4 bases and J gave up 1 base; unmatched junction bases: 7. Looked up from germline, CDR1 is SGDLS and CDR2 is YYNGEE. The CDR3 here is CASSQLGQRNTEAFF. The CDR3 DNA is TGTGCCAGCAGCCAACTGGGACAGAGGAACACTGAAGCTTTCTTT.

The rearrangement joins TRBV9 to TRBJ2-2; possible D gene TRBD1, 6 bases. Trimming left V 2 bases short and J 2 bases short, with 10 bases between. Germline lookup yields CDR1 SGDLS and CDR2 YYNGEE. The CDR3 is 15 amino acids. CDR3 nucleotides: TGTGCCAGCAGCGTTGGACAGACTAACACCGGGGAGCTGTTTTTT. It yields the protein CASSVGQTNTGELFF. The variable domain in full, completed from reference TRBV9 and TRBJ2-2, reads DSGVTQTPKHLITATGQRVTLRCSPRSGDLSVYWYQQSLDQGLQFLIQYYNGEERAKGNILERFSAQQFPDLHSELNLSSLELGDSALYFCASSVGQTNTGELFFGEGSRLTVL.

This clone has just a few counts. The chain recombines TRBV5-1 with TRBJ2-7; D ambiguous. With 4 bases removed from V and 3 bases from J, the gap between germline ends came to 11 bases. From germline, CDR1 is SGHRS and CDR2 YFSETQ. This CDR3 comprises 13 residues. DNA of the CDR3: TGCGCCAGCAGCCCTTCCTTAAACTACGAGCAGTACTTC. It is translated as CASSPSLNYEQYF.

The chain carries TRBV9 and TRBJ2-5, with D perhaps matching TRBD1 (5 bases). The V and J ends lost 0 bases and 5 bases respectively, with 14 bases between them. The germline gives CDR1 SGDLS, CDR2 YYNGEE. This CDR3 is built from 15 residues. CDR3 in DNA: TGTGCCAGCAGCGTAGGAGGCATAGCAGGGGAGACCCAGTACTTC. Its protein is CASSVGGIAGETQYF.

The J gene is TRBJ1-4, the V gene TRBV18; TRBD1 is a possible D gene (5 bases). CDR1 is KGHSH, CDR2 LQKENI, per germline. The V end lost 0 bases, the J end lost 8 bases, and 7 bases lay between the germline ends. The CDR3 spans 13 residues. CDR3 DNA sequence: TGTGCCAGCTCACCACCGCCAGGGGAAAAACTGTTTTTT. Encoded protein: CASSPPPGEKLFF.

The gene calls are TRBV6-2 or TRBV6-3 and TRBJ1-2, with 10 bases lining up with TRBD1. The CDR3 consists of 19 residues. Trimming cost V 0 bases and J 3 bases; bases outside gene matches: 13. In germline, CDR1 is MNHEY, CDR2 SVGEGT. DNA for the CDR3: TGTGCCAGCAGTTACTCGATGTGGGGACAGGGGAACGAGGACTATGGCTACACCTTC. Amino acid sequence: CASSYSMWGQGNEDYGYTF.

The CDR3 region has the DNA TGTGCCAGTCTTGGACTAGCAGATACGCAGTATTTT. It specifies CASLGLADTQYF. V gene TRBV7-9 combines with J gene TRBJ2-3, with 7 bases matching TRBD2. This CDR3 spans 12 amino acids. Germline lookup yields CDR1 SEHNR and CDR2 FQNEAQ (reference sequence). The junction had 4 bases not matched to a gene; V was cut back by 9 bases and J by 4 bases.

This rearrangement joins TRBV6-2 or TRBV6-3 to TRBJ1-1, with D possibly being TRBD1 (5 bases). This CDR3 region has 15 residues. V was shortened by 0 bases and J by 5 bases, with 13 bases between the two germline ends. Germline CDR1 and CDR2: MNHEY and SVGEGT. The CDR3 loop is CASSYSTRGWTEAFF. CDR3 bases: TGTGCCAGCAGTTACTCGACCCGGGGGTGGACTGAAGCTTTCTTT.

This clone was found once. The V and J genes are TRBV6-1 and TRBJ1-2; D is ambiguous. The V end lost 3 bases, the J end lost 4 bases, and 9 bases lay between the germline ends. This CDR3 is built from 13 residues. Germline-derived CDR1 and CDR2 are MNHNS and SASEGT. The CDR3 DNA reads as TGTGCCAGCAGTGATCGGGGAGGCTATGGCTACACCTTC. The encoded protein is CASSDRGGYGYTF.

This clone was counted between two and nine times. This rearrangement joins TRBV10-2 to TRBJ1-1; 11 bases line up with TRBD1. V lost 4 bases and J lost 10; bases outside the gene matches: 8. The CDR3 runs to 14 residues. Germline V gene lookup returns CDR1 WSHSY and CDR2 SAAADI. CDR3 in amino acids: CASSGGPGQGVAFF. Here the CDR3 DNA reads TGCGCCAGCAGTGGGGGGCCGGGACAGGGGGTAGCTTTCTTT.

The J gene is TRBJ1-2, the V gene TRBV19; the D gene is possibly TRBD1 (5 bases). The germline CDR1 and CDR2 sequences are LNHDA and SQIVND (reference sequence). This CDR3 spans 13 amino acids. V lost 6 bases to trimming and J lost 8 bases, with 16 bases between them. As DNA, the CDR3 is TGTGCCAGTAGAACCCGGGTCGGGGGAGGCTACACCTTC. Amino acids: CASRTRVGGGYTF.

This clone is a singleton in its sample. V is TRBV5-1 and J is TRBJ2-1; D is perhaps TRBD1 (7 bases). This CDR3 has 17 amino acids. The ends were cut back, 2 bases at V and 3 bases at J, with 18 bases in the middle. Germline values: CDR1 SGHRS, CDR2 YFSETQ. CDR3 protein: CASSLTQTGRDYNEQFF. The CDR3 nucleotides are TGCGCCAGCAGCTTAACACAGACAGGGCGGGACTACAATGAGCAGTTCTTC.

The rearrangement links TRBV19 to TRBJ2-7, with 8 bases lining up with TRBD1. J lost 2 bases, V lost 5 bases, and 5 bases had no gene match. Germline values: CDR1 LNHDA, CDR2 SQIVND (reference sequence). This CDR3 region has 14 residues. The CDR3 DNA is TGTGCCAGTAGTCAACAGGGGGTCGCCTACGAGCAGTACTTC. Its translation is CASSQQGVAYEQYF.

The chain links TRBV9 to TRBJ2-2; D is uncertain. Germline CDR1 and CDR2: SGDLS and YYNGEE. V shed 0 bases and J shed 6 bases, with 9 bases lying between them. The CDR3 covers 14 residues. The CDR3 spells CASSVGVVAGELFF. As DNA, the CDR3 is TGTGCCAGCAGCGTAGGCGTTGTGGCCGGGGAGCTGTTTTTT.

The V call is TRBV28, the J call TRBJ2-7; D not resolved. Trimming pared 3 bases from V and 1 base from J, leaving 7 bases between. From germline, CDR1 is MDHEN and CDR2 SYDVKM. This CDR3 comprises 13 residues. The CDR3 nucleotides are TGTGCCAGCAGTTTTACTGCTTCCTACGAGCAGTACTTC. Residues: CASSFTASYEQYF.

The V and J genes are TRBV6-5 and TRBJ1-2, with D possibly being TRBD1 (5 bases). Germline CDR1 MNHEY, CDR2 SVGAGI. The length of the CDR3 is 15 residues. Trimming left V 2 bases short and J 4 bases short, with 14 bases between. CDR3 amino acids: CASSYLGQGFYGYTF. In DNA, the CDR3 is TGTGCCAGCAGTTACCTAGGACAAGGGTTCTATGGCTACACCTTC.

The gene calls are TRBV11-3 and TRBJ2-1; the match to TRBD2 covers 13 bases. The V gene end was trimmed by 5 bases and the J gene end by 8 bases; junction bases not matched to a gene: 6. The CDR3 totals 15 residues. The germline V gene encodes CDR1 SGHNT and CDR2 YENEEA. The CDR3 is CASSPGTSGAYEQFF. The DNA for the CDR3 is TGTGCCAGCAGCCCCGGGACTAGCGGGGCCTATGAGCAGTTCTTC.